This T cell receptor beta chain is drawn from a study of cytomegalovirus exposure and HLA in healthy donors. PCR amplification relied on 60 Vbeta primers (plus 13 Jbeta primers). Produced via immunoSEQ multiplex PCR; TCRdb's table is partial and in-frame only. This table holds about 150,000 clones, less than 65% found once. The sample taken for sequencing was PBMCs. This clonotype was sampled from a woman aged 25 to 39 in good health and CMV-seropositive.

CDR3 DNA: TGTGCCAGCAGTTACAGAGACAGGCTCGGGCAGTACTTC. This translates into CASSYRDRLGQYF. The chain joins TRBV27 to TRBJ2-7, with D maybe TRBD1 (6 bases). The CDR3 has 13 residues. CDR1 MNHEY and CDR2 SMNVEV come from the germline V gene (reference sequence). Trimming took 4 bases from V and 9 from J, leaving 16 bases between them.